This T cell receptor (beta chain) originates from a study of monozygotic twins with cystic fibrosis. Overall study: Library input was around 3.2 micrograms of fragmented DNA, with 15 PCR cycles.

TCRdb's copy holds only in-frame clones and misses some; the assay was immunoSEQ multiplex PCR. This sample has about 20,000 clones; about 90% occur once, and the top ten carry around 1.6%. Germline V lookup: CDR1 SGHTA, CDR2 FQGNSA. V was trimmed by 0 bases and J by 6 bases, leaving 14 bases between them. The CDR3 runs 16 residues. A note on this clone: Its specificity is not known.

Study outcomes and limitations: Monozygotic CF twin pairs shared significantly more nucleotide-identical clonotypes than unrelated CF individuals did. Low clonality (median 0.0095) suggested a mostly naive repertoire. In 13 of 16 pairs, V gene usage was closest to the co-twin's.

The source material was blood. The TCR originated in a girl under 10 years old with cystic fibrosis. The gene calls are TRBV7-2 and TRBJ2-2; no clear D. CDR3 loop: CASSLATALVAGELFF. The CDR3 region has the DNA TGTGCCAGCAGCTTAGCCACAGCTTTGGTGGCCGGGGAGCTGTTTTTT.